These 21 T cell receptor beta chains were sequenced from one sample in a study of blood T cells in healthy people across ages. A second roughly 7 to 12 cycle PCR used barcoded and J-beta primers. TCRdb itself ran the 5' RACE reads through MiXCR, one entry per CDR3 protein. The repertoire holds 1.5 million to 2 million distinct CDR3 sequences, approximately 32% seen once, with 11% in the top ten. Specimen: blood. All receptors derive from a woman aged 25 to 39 in good health.

The chain has TRBV19 and TRBJ2-1; tentatively, D is TRBD2 (6 bases). Germline CDR1 LNHDA, CDR2 SQIVND (reference sequence). The V gene lost 1 base and the J gene lost 14 bases, with 15 bases spanning the gap. The CDR3 totals 13 residues. The CDR3 DNA reads TGTGCCAGTAGTATAGCCCGGGAGCAGAATAAGTTCTTC. Encoded protein: CASSIAREQNKFF.

This clonotype was picked up many times. The chain recombines TRBV20-1 with TRBJ2-7; D possibly corresponds to TRBD1 (5 bases). Germline loops: CDR1 DFQATT, CDR2 SNEGSKA (reference sequence). The V and J ends lost 3 bases and 2 bases respectively, with 17 bases between them. The CDR3 is made up of 15 amino acids. CDR3 nucleotides: TGCAGTGCTAGTCCTCCCACGACAGCGACCTACGAGCAGTACTTC. As protein: CSASPPTTATYEQYF.

This clonotype appeared many times. The chain employs TRBV27 and TRBJ1-1, with TRBD1 as a possible D gene (5 bases). Trimming took off 3 bases at V and 9 bases at J, with 11 bases between the two ends. CDR3 length: 12 amino acids. CDR1 and CDR2 (germline): MNHEY, SMNVEV (reference sequence). CDR3 bases: TGTGCCAGCAGTTTTGGCGGGGGACAAGCTTTCTTT. This translates into CASSFGGGQAFF.

This clonotype was found many times. This sequence joins TRBV29-1 and TRBJ2-1; D is tentatively TRBD1 or TRBD2 (5 bases each). CDR1 SQVTM and CDR2 ANQGSEA come from the germline V gene. The CDR3 is 13 amino acids. The germline V and J ends were trimmed by 8 bases and 5 bases, with 16 bases remaining between them. CDR3: CSTSGAGNNEQFF. The CDR3 DNA reads as TGCAGCACTTCCGGGGCAGGAAACAATGAGCAGTTCTTC.

For this clonotype: Germline and junction disagree at one end, which may indicate a read error. The CDR3: CRASGTGEEQYF. The DNA of the CDR3 is TGCAGGGCTAGTGGGACAGGGGAGGAGCAGTACTTC. J is TRBJ2-5 and V is TRBV20-1, with 10 bases lining up with TRBD1. Germline CDR1 is DFQATT and CDR2 is SNEGSKA (reference sequence). The CDR3 loop spans 12 amino acids.

About this clonotype itself: This may be a read error, as it is one base from a much larger clone. The rearrangement joins TRBV19 to TRBJ2-1, with a possible D match to TRBD2 (6 bases). The CDR3 runs 14 residues. Looked up from germline, CDR1 is LNHDA and CDR2 is SQIVND (reference sequence). Trimming cost V 5 bases and J 5 bases, with 13 bases left between them. The CDR3 DNA sequence: TGTGCCAGTAGTGGGACTCAGAGGGACAATGAGCAGTTCTTC. Protein product: CASSGTQRDNEQFF.

The table lists this clonotype with a few counts. The gene calls are TRBV5-1 and TRBJ2-3; D might be TRBD1 or TRBD2, each matching 5 bases. V was pared by 5 bases and J by 6 bases, with 13 bases between. Germline V CDR1 and CDR2: SGHRS, YFSETQ. The CDR3 runs 13 residues. The CDR3 is CASSSGAQDTQYF. The CDR3 DNA sequence: TGCGCCAGCAGTTCCGGGGCCCAGGATACGCAGTATTTT.

The CDR3 nucleotides are TGCGCCAGCAGCCAATTACGGTCCGATCAGCCCCAGCATTTT. This translates into CASSQLRSDQPQHF. The chain joins TRBV4-1 to TRBJ1-5, with no clear D. Trimming took 2 bases from V and 5 from J, leaving 10 bases between them. This CDR3 is built from 14 residues. The germline V gene has CDR1 MGHRA and CDR2 YSYEKL.

This CDR3 is CASSPAGLAGGHEQFF. The CDR3 coding sequence is TGTGCCAGCAGTCCCGCCGGACTAGCGGGGGGGCATGAGCAGTTCTTC. V usage is TRBV27 and J usage is TRBJ2-1; 15 nucleotides match TRBD2. The CDR3 contains 16 residues. CDR1 MNHEY and CDR2 SMNVEV come from the germline V gene (reference sequence). Unmatched junction bases numbered 7, after V lost 5 bases and J lost 8 bases.

Remarks on this clonotype: This sequence may be a read error, since a much larger clone differs from it by one base. The V gene is TRBV4-1, the J gene TRBJ2-1; 7 nucleotides align to TRBD1. Germline CDR1 and CDR2: MGHRA and YSYEKL. The CDR3 runs to 16 residues. V lost 4 bases, J lost 3 bases, and 9 bases stayed unmatched. This CDR3 reads CASSRGGQSNYNEQFF. The CDR3 coding sequence is TGCGCCAGCAGCCGAGGGGGACAGTCGAACTACAATGAGCAGTTCTTC.

The V call is TRBV18, the J call TRBJ2-1; no clear D. The ends were cut back, 3 bases at V and 5 bases at J, with 14 bases in the middle. Germline V gene data show CDR1 as KGHSH and CDR2 as LQKENI. This CDR3 has 15 residues. In nucleotides, the CDR3 is TGTGCCAGCTCACCTTTGGGGAATAGTCACAATGAGCAGTTCTTC. This encodes CASSPLGNSHNEQFF.

This clonotype was observed a handful of times. This chain connects TRBV27 to TRBJ2-7; unclear D gene. The CDR3 is 14 residues long. The V gene lost 6 bases and the J gene lost 2 bases, with 14 bases spanning the gap. Germline V gene lookup returns CDR1 MNHEY and CDR2 SMNVEV (reference sequence). CDR3 in amino acids: CASRDTRMTYEQYF. In DNA form, the CDR3 reads TGTGCCAGCAGAGACACCAGGATGACCTACGAGCAGTACTTC.

The gene calls are TRBV15 and TRBJ2-7; D gene unclear. This CDR3 has 13 residues. Trimming took off 4 bases at V and 3 bases at J, with 10 bases between the two ends. The V gene's germline CDR1 is LNHNV and CDR2 YYDKDF (reference sequence). The chain's CDR3 is CATSITGSYEQYF. The CDR3 DNA is TGTGCCACCAGCATAACCGGCAGCTACGAGCAGTACTTC. Supplemented by reference TRBV15 and TRBJ2-7, the full variable domain reads DAMVIQNPRYQVTQFGKPVTLSCSQTLNHNVMYWYQQKSSQAPKLLFHYYDKDFNNEADTPDNFQSRRPNTSFCFLDIRSPGLGDTAMYLCATSITGSYEQYFGPGTRLTVT.

The chain employs TRBV9 and TRBJ2-3, with no clear D. Per germline, CDR1 SGDLS and CDR2 YYNGEE. The CDR3 has 15 residues. Between the trimmed V and J ends, which lost 3 bases and 2 bases, there was a span of 13 bases. This CDR3 reads CASSGRGWVTDTQYF. CDR3 bases: TGTGCCAGCAGCGGCCGAGGCTGGGTCACAGATACGCAGTATTTT.

The V and J genes are TRBV5-1 and TRBJ2-3, with D perhaps assigned TRBD1 or TRBD2 (5 bases each). CDR3 length equals 15 residues. The germline V gene encodes CDR1 SGHRS and CDR2 YFSETQ. Deletions cut 4 bases from V and 3 bases from J, with 15 bases between. The chain's CDR3 is CASSSEGTGTDTQYF. CDR3 DNA: TGCGCCAGCAGCAGCGAAGGGACCGGAACAGATACGCAGTATTTT. The variable domain in full, with the rest retrieved from reference TRBV5-1 and TRBJ2-3, is KAGVTQTPRYLIKTRGQQVTLSCSPISGHRSVSWYQQTPGQGLQFLFEYFSETQRNKGNFPGRFSGRQFSNSRSEMNVSTLELGDSALYLCASSSEGTGTDTQYFGPGTRLTVL.

The table lists this clonotype with a few counts. This chain joins TRBV20-1 and TRBJ1-2, with a tentative D call TRBD1 (6 bases). Germline CDR1 and CDR2: DFQATT and SNEGSKA (reference sequence). The ends were cut back, 0 bases at V and 6 bases at J, with 11 bases in the middle. There are 13 residues in the CDR3. The CDR3 DNA reads as TGCAGTGCTAGAGATTGGGGGGGCGATGGCTACACCTTC. This codes for CSARDWGGDGYTF.

A word on this clonotype: One junction end disagrees with the germline gene, perhaps due to a read error. J is TRBJ2-2 and V is TRBV6-1, with 12 nucleotides matching TRBD2. Germline V CDR1 and CDR2: MNHNS, SASEGT. This CDR3 region has 17 residues. CDR3 sequence (DNA): TGTGCCAGCAGTGAAACTCGACTAGCGGGGGTTTCCGGGGAGTTGTTTTTT. The encoded protein is CASSETRLAGVSGELFF.

This chain joins TRBV27 and TRBJ2-7, with D tentatively TRBD1 (6 bases). V was pared by 5 bases and J by 2 bases, with 16 bases between. Germline V gives CDR1 MNHEY, CDR2 SMNVEV (reference sequence). This CDR3 has 15 residues. The CDR3 loop reads CASSPGAWGPYEQYF. The CDR3 coding sequence is TGTGCCAGCAGTCCCGGGGCCTGGGGGCCCTACGAGCAGTACTTC.

The sample holds a few counts of this clonotype. The chain has TRBV7-2 and TRBJ2-7, with no clear D. V lost 3 bases to trimming and J lost 2 bases, with 11 bases between them. The CDR3 covers 14 residues. CDR1 is SGHTA and CDR2 is FQGNSA in the germline V gene. CDR3: CASSFVTKTYEQYF. The CDR3 DNA is TGTGCCAGCAGCTTTGTTACTAAAACCTACGAGCAGTACTTC. The full variable domain, its missing parts supplied by reference TRBV7-2 and TRBJ2-7, is GAGVSQSPSNKVTEKGKDVELRCDPISGHTALYWYRQSLGQGLEFLIYFQGNSAPDKSGLPSDRFSAERTGGSVSTLTIQRTQQEDSAVYLCASSFVTKTYEQYFGPGTRLTVT.

This clonotype has only a few counts. The junction and the germline gene differ at one end; a read error may be behind it. The CDR3 coding sequence is TGTGTCAGCAGTCCCAAGACAGGGGCAACCTATGGCTACACCTTC. Protein: CVSSPKTGATYGYTF. The V and J genes are TRBV6-5 and TRBJ1-2, with 8 bases lining up with TRBD1. Germline CDR1 MNHEY, CDR2 SVGAGI. The CDR3 sequence is 15 residues long.

The rearrangement joins TRBV20-1 to TRBJ2-1; 12 bases line up with TRBD2. This CDR3 spans 15 amino acids. Germline-derived CDR1 and CDR2 are DFQATT and SNEGSKA (reference sequence). V trimming: 4 bases; J trimming: 2 bases; junction bases outside the gene matches: 3. CDR3 loop: CSATLAGGAYNEQFF. For the CDR3, the DNA is TGCAGTGCTACACTAGCGGGAGGCGCCTACAATGAGCAGTTCTTC.